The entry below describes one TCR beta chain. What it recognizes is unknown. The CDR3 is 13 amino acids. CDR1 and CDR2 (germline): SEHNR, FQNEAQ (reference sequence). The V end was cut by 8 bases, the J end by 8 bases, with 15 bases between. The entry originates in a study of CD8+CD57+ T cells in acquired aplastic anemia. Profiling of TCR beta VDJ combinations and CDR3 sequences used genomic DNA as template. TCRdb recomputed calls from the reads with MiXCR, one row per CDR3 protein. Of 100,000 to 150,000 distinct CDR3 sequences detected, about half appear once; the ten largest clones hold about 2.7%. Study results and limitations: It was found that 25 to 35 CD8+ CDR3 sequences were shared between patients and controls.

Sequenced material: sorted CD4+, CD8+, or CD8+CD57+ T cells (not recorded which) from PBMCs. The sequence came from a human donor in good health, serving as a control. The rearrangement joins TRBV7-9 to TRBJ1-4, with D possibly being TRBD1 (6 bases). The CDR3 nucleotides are TGTGCCAGCGGCCGTGGACAGCGGGAAAAACTGTTTTTT. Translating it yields CASGRGQREKLFF.